This is a list of T cell receptor beta chains from one sample in a study of identical twins. TCRdb redid the calling of the 5' RACE reads with MiXCR, one entry per CDR3 protein. The repertoire holds more than 600,000 distinct CDR3 sequences, with 15% to 20% as singletons. This same sample was also taken into another study, of T cells expressing NK-cell markers.

The source material was PBMCs. The source is a woman under 30 in good health. The CDR3 runs from the conserved cysteine through the conserved F or W. A D gene is named only where the DNA matches it firmly. Rows give clone size only sometimes, using once, few, many, or a class for an expanded clone.

D gene,J gene,clone size,V gene,CDR3 DNA,CDR3 protein
NA,TRBJ1-2,NA,TRBV12-3/TRBV12-4,TGTGCCAGCAGTCGCCTGGACCACACTCATGGCTACACCTTC,CASSRLDHTHGYTF
TRBD2,TRBJ2-1,NA,TRBV10-3,TGTGCCATCGGGGGACTAGCGGACAATGAGCAGTTCTTC,CAIGGLADNEQFF
NA,TRBJ2-7,NA,TRBV5-1,TGCGCCAGCAGGTGGGCGAGCTCCTACGAGCAGTACTTC,CASRWASSYEQYF
TRBD2,TRBJ2-5,NA,TRBV12-3/TRBV12-4,TGTGCCAGCAGTCCCCTCCTCGGGACTAAAATGGAGACCCAGTACTTC,CASSPLLGTKMETQYF
TRBD2,TRBJ2-7,NA,TRBV27,TGTGCCAGCAGTTTATCCCAACCCCTGAGCGGGAGGTCCTACGAGCAGTACTTC,CASSLSQPLSGRSYEQYF
NA,TRBJ1-1,NA,TRBV7-2,TGTGCCAGCAGCCTAAGTGGACAGCACACTGAAGCTTTCTTT,CASSLSGQHTEAFF
TRBD1,TRBJ2-7,NA,TRBV6-2/TRBV6-3,TGTGCCAGCAGTTGGCCAGGGGGTTGGTACGAGCAGTACTTC,CASSWPGGWYEQYF
TRBD2,TRBJ2-7,NA,TRBV20-1,TGCAGTGCTAGTACTAGCGGATACTCCTACGAGCAGTACTTC,CSASTSGYSYEQYF
TRBD2,TRBJ2-1,many,TRBV11-2,TGTGCCAGCAGCTTAAACCCTTTGACTAGCGGGGGTAACAATGAGCAGTTCTTC,CASSLNPLTSGGNNEQFF
NA,TRBJ1-2,NA,TRBV3-1,TGTGCCAGCAGCCAAACCCGGGACGGCTATGGCTACACCTTC,CASSQTRDGYGYTF
NA,TRBJ1-2,few,TRBV29-1,TGCAGCGTTGAATTAAGTGGCTACACCTTC,CSVELSGYTF
NA,TRBJ2-1,NA,TRBV3-1,TGTGCCAGCAGCCAAGTGGGACCTAGATTAACAATCTACAATGAGCAGTTCTTC,CASSQVGPRLTIYNEQFF
TRBD2,TRBJ2-7,few,TRBV6-2/TRBV6-3,TGTGCCAGCAGTTTCACACTAGCGGGGGCCTACGAGCAGTACTTC,CASSFTLAGAYEQYF
NA,TRBJ2-5,many,TRBV12-3/TRBV12-4,TGTGCCAGCAGTGGAACGAGCGGCCAAGAGACCCAGTACTTC,CASSGTSGQETQYF
NA,TRBJ2-7,few,TRBV6-1,TGTGCCAGCGGGGTACTGACAACCTACGAGCAGTACTTC,CASGVLTTYEQYF
NA,TRBJ1-5,few,TRBV15,TGTGCCACCAGCAGAGGTTGGGGGAGTAATCAGCCCCAGCATTTT,CATSRGWGSNQPQHF
TRBD1,TRBJ2-1,few,TRBV30,TGTGCCTGGAGTGCTGAAACAGGGGTGCATGAGCAGTTCTTC,CAWSAETGVHEQFF
TRBD2,TRBJ2-7,few,TRBV6-1,TGTGCCAGCAGTGGACCTAGGACTAGCGGGGCGTGGGAGCAGTACTTC,CASSGPRTSGAWEQYF
TRBD2,TRBJ2-1,NA,TRBV4-3,TGCGCCAGCAGCCAAGACGGCGGGAGGCTCAATGAGCAGTTCTTC,CASSQDGGRLNEQFF
NA,TRBJ2-7,few,TRBV5-1,TGCGCCAGCAGCTTGGGCGGGACAGTTCCCTACGAGCAGTACTTC,CASSLGGTVPYEQYF
NA,TRBJ1-2,few,TRBV7-2,TGTGCCAGCAGTTCAGGGTTCTACTATGGCTACACCTTC,CASSSGFYYGYTF
NA,TRBJ2-1,few,TRBV5-6,TGTGCCAGCAGCTCTACAAAGTATACCTACAATGAGCAGTTCTTC,CASSSTKYTYNEQFF
NA,TRBJ2-1,few,TRBV5-1,TGCGCCAGCAGCTTGGGGGCGGGGTCCCTTTTGCCGTTCTTC,CASSLGAGSLLPFF
TRBD1,TRBJ1-4,few,TRBV7-9,TGTGCCAGCAGCGAAGCTGACAGGGTTTATGAAAAACTGTTTTTT,CASSEADRVYEKLFF
NA,TRBJ2-7,NA,TRBV6-1,TGTGCCACGGGGGATCCTTCCTACGAGCAGTACTTC,CATGDPSYEQYF
NA,TRBJ2-2,many,TRBV6-1,TGTGCCAGCAGCCCCGGACTAAACACCGGGGAGCTGTTTTTT,CASSPGLNTGELFF
NA,TRBJ2-3,few,TRBV20-1,TGCAGTGCTAGAGACGCTACAGATACGCAGTATTTT,CSARDATDTQYF